Sequencing of this TCR beta chain was carried out in a study of early T cells in non-severe SARS-CoV-2 infection. Looking at the study overall: Sequencing input comprised bulk RNA from unsorted whole blood; chain pairing was not available.

This clonotype came up a few times. What it binds is unknown. Study-level points and caveats: Matching against VDJdb likely underestimated virus-specific expansions, favoring anti-spike CD8.

V lost 6 bases to trimming and J lost 8 bases; unmatched junction nucleotides: 12. CDR1 is MNHEY and CDR2 is SVGEGT in the germline V gene. This CDR3 comprises 15 residues. Each cDNA molecule carried a unique molecular identifier. TCRdb recomputed calls from the 5' RACE reads with MiXCR, one row per CDR3 protein. The profile shows roughly 90,000 distinct CDR3 sequences, around 15% of them singletons. This sequence originates from an adult who was a healthcare worker with PCR-confirmed SARS-CoV-2 infection or an uninfected control (not recorded which). The J gene is TRBJ2-1, the V gene TRBV6-2 or TRBV6-3; 8 positions match TRBD1. Sequencing used whole blood. The CDR3 spells CASRGDRGKFDEQFF. The CDR3 DNA reads TGTGCCAGCAGGGGTGACAGGGGAAAATTCGATGAGCAGTTCTTC.